The 14 T cell receptor beta chains listed next were all sequenced from one sample in a study of shared clonotypes between healthy human individuals. Profiling relied on immunoSEQ multiplex PCR, and the TCRdb table lists in-frame clones only, not all of them. The table has over a million clones, around 97% seen once. Sequencing was done on a sample of naive CD4+ T cells sorted from blood. Stated subset: CD45RA+ positively selected. These receptors were collected from a man between 25 and 39 years old in good health.

Written as DNA, the CDR3 is TGTGCCAGCTCACCCATATTCGGGAGGGCCACAGATACGCAGTATTTT. Translation: CASSPIFGRATDTQYF. V usage is TRBV18 and J usage is TRBJ2-3, with 8 bases lining up with TRBD2. The CDR3 has 16 amino acids. Trimming cost V 3 bases and J 2 bases; bases outside gene matches: 7. Germline lookup yields CDR1 KGHSH and CDR2 LQKENI.

This clone was counted once. This rearrangement joins TRBV5-4 to TRBJ1-2; the D is unclear. The germline V gene has CDR1 SGHNT and CDR2 YYREEE (reference sequence). Trimming cost V 0 bases and J 8 bases, with 14 bases left between them. This CDR3 has 14 amino acids. CDR3 DNA sequence: TGTGCCAGCAGCTTGGCACAGAGGATAGAAGGCTACACCTTC. Translation: CASSLAQRIEGYTF.

This clone was found a few times. The chain recombines TRBV19 with TRBJ1-5; unclear D gene. The germline V and J ends were trimmed by 4 bases and 1 base, with 8 bases remaining between them. The germline V gene has CDR1 LNHDA and CDR2 SQIVND (reference sequence). There are 14 residues in the CDR3. CDR3: CASSTLLSNQPQHF. DNA of the CDR3: TGTGCCAGTAGTACCTTATTAAGCAATCAGCCCCAGCATTTT.

The V call is TRBV18, the J call TRBJ2-6; the match to TRBD2 covers 13 bases. Germline V lookup: CDR1 KGHSH, CDR2 LQKENI. Germline trimming cut 5 bases from V and 0 bases from J; bases unmatched to any gene: 4. The CDR3 consists of 18 residues. CDR3 sequence: CASSGGLAGTSGANVLTF. For the CDR3, the DNA is TGTGCCAGCTCAGGGGGACTAGCGGGAACCTCTGGGGCCAACGTCCTGACTTTC.

In regard to this clone: The same CDR3 is also encoded by other DNA sequences in this sample. The V call is TRBV2, the J call TRBJ2-2, with D possibly TRBD1 on 6 matching bases. Trimming left V 6 bases short and J 4 bases short, with 9 bases between. The CDR3 has 13 residues. The V gene's germline CDR1 is SNHLY and CDR2 FYNNEI. As DNA, the CDR3 is TGTGCCAGCAGCCCCAGGGGCACCGGGGAGCTGTTTTTT. Translated, it gives CASSPRGTGELFF. The full variable domain, rest sourced from reference TRBV2 and TRBJ2-2, is EPEVTQTPSHQVTQMGQEVILRCVPISNHLYFYWYRQILGQKVEFLVSFYNNEISEKSEIFDDQFSVERPDGSNFTLKIRSTKLEDSAMYFCASSPRGTGELFFGEGSRLTVL.

This clone was picked up one time. This sequence joins TRBV5-1 and TRBJ2-1; D might be TRBD1 (5 bases). Germline assignment: CDR1 SGHRS and CDR2 YFSETQ. V gave up 5 bases and J gave up 14 bases, with 23 bases separating them. CDR3 length: 14 residues. In nucleotides, the CDR3 is TGCGCCAGCAGTGGACCGCTAGACAGTTTGCCCAAGTTCTTC. This gives the protein CASSGPLDSLPKFF.

This clone is a singleton in its sample. The chain joins TRBV2 to TRBJ1-1, with 8 nucleotides matching TRBD1. Germline assignment: CDR1 SNHLY and CDR2 FYNNEI. V was pared by 1 base and J by 4 bases, with 5 bases of the junction left unmatched. This CDR3 has 15 amino acids. The DNA of the CDR3 is TGTGCCAGCAGTGAAGTTTACAGGGGGGGCACTGAAGCTTTCTTT. Its translation is CASSEVYRGGTEAFF. The entire variable domain, with the rest obtained from reference TRBV2 and TRBJ1-1, is as follows: EPEVTQTPSHQVTQMGQEVILRCVPISNHLYFYWYRQILGQKVEFLVSFYNNEISEKSEIFDDQFSVERPDGSNFTLKIRSTKLEDSAMYFCASSEVYRGGTEAFFGQGTRLTVV.

The chain links TRBV6-1 to TRBJ1-1; weak D call: TRBD1 (6 bases). The germline V and J ends were trimmed by 6 bases and 2 bases, with 10 bases remaining between them. This CDR3 region has 13 residues. Germline V lookup: CDR1 MNHNS, CDR2 SASEGT. The CDR3 reads CASREQGNTEAFF. For the CDR3, the DNA is TGTGCCAGCAGGGAACAGGGAAACACTGAAGCTTTCTTT.

V is TRBV27 and J is TRBJ2-1, with D perhaps TRBD1 or TRBD2 (5 bases each). Trimming took 4 bases from V and 4 from J, leaving 17 bases between them. The germline V gene encodes CDR1 MNHEY and CDR2 SMNVEV (reference sequence). The CDR3 is 16 residues long. CDR3 bases: TGTGCCAGCAGTTCCGTAGAGGGGAGAGCATACAATGAGCAGTTCTTC. Protein sequence: CASSSVEGRAYNEQFF.

The chain uses TRBV5-1 and TRBJ1-4; TRBD1 agrees at 11 bases. Germline lookup yields CDR1 SGHRS and CDR2 YFSETQ. CDR3 size: 16 residues. V shed 1 base and J 8 bases; nucleotides not matched to a gene: 7. The CDR3: CASSLLTGTGGEKLFF. The CDR3 DNA reads TGCGCCAGCAGCTTGCTTACCGGGACAGGGGGGGAAAAACTGTTTTTT.

This chain uses TRBV7-9 with TRBJ1-2, with D possibly TRBD1 on 6 matching bases. CDR3 length equals 15 residues. Germline V gene sequence: CDR1 SEHNR, CDR2 FQNEAQ (reference sequence). The germline V and J ends were trimmed by 5 bases and 0 bases, with 13 bases remaining between them. The CDR3 bases are TGTGCCAGCAGCCTCCCGACAGGAGCTAACTATGGCTACACCTTC. Protein sequence: CASSLPTGANYGYTF.

This chain joins TRBV10-1 and TRBJ1-1, with a weak D call TRBD1 (5 bases). V was clipped by 6 bases and J by 5 bases, with 19 bases between them. The CDR3 is made up of 15 amino acids. Germline CDR1 is WNHNN and CDR2 is SYGVQD (reference sequence). Here the CDR3 DNA reads TGCGCCAGCAGCCTAGGACGGGGGGTTAGAACTGAAGCTTTCTTT. As protein: CASSLGRGVRTEAFF.

V gene TRBV4-1 combines with J gene TRBJ1-2, with 7 bases aligning to TRBD1. With V trimmed by 4 bases and J by 4 bases, 6 bases remained unmatched. The germline V gene has CDR1 MGHRA and CDR2 YSYEKL. This CDR3 has 14 amino acids. The CDR3 loop is CASSRNRDSYGYTF. For the CDR3, the DNA is TGCGCCAGCAGCCGTAACCGGGACAGCTATGGCTACACCTTC.

J is TRBJ2-3 and V is TRBV9; 9 positions agree with TRBD1. J gave up 1 base and V 4 bases, and 4 bases lay outside the gene matches. The CDR3 spans 15 residues. Germline V CDR1 and CDR2: SGDLS, YYNGEE. The CDR3 loop reads CASSLRTGGTDTQYF. CDR3 sequence (DNA): TGTGCCAGCAGCCTCCGGACAGGGGGCACAGATACGCAGTATTTT.